The present T cell receptor beta chain was sequenced within a study of post-analysis software for immune sequencing data. Study at large: The patients showed relapsing-remitting, secondary progressive and progressive-relapsing multiple sclerosis courses. Whole-study results and caveats: Samples made in the same batch grouped tightly together by F measure. Diversity measured as normalized Chao1 was significantly lower in multiple sclerosis patients than in controls.

Turning to this clonotype: The antigen remains unidentified. One base away lies a much larger clone, so this may be a sequencing read error.

Included in the TCR beta cDNA libraries were unique molecular identifiers. cDNA molecules numbering 400,000 to 550,000 came from roughly 1 to 10 million T cells. TCRdb re-analysed the PCR reads in MiXCR, keeping a single row per CDR3 protein. The repertoire holds 170,000 or so distinct CDR3 sequences, with approximately 30% as singletons. This receptor was taken from a girl between 5 and 17 years old with multiple sclerosis. Sequencing input: blood.

The chain's CDR3 is CRGSEGNYEQYF. CDR3 nucleotide sequence: TGCAGGGGGAGCGAGGGTAACTACGAGCAGTACTTC. V is TRBV20-1 and J is TRBJ2-7; perhaps TRBD2 as D (5 bases). Germline loops: CDR1 DFQATT, CDR2 SNEGSKA (reference sequence). The CDR3 has 12 residues.